Here is one T cell receptor (beta chain) with its context. Using immunoSEQ multiplex PCR, the repertoire was profiled, and TCRdb retains in-frame clones only, with some absent. The data hold roughly 89,000 clones, with 91% observed a single time. These data come from a study of control samples from healthy donors and cancer patients. This CDR3 region has 15 residues. The germline CDR1 and CDR2 sequences are SGHTA and FQGNSA. V lost 0 bases and J lost 7, with 13 bases in between. The receptor was derived from a man aged 50-60 years in good health. Source material: blood. The chain carries TRBV7-2 and TRBJ1-5; no clear D gene. The CDR3 DNA is TGTGCCAGCAGCTTAGCGGTTCCCAGTCCCCAGCCCCAGCATTTT. Protein: CASSLAVPSPQPQHF.